This T cell receptor (beta chain) was retrieved from a study of T cell repertoires in cytomegalovirus infection. TCRdb ran MiXCR on the reads and lists one entry per CDR3 protein. The sample has roughly 80,000 distinct CDR3 sequences; 24% are singletons. This clonotype occurred a few times. Its antigen is currently unknown. Germline V CDR1 and CDR2: MNHEY, SVGAGI. The CDR3 totals 13 residues. Between the trimmed V and J ends, which lost 5 bases and 6 bases, there was a span of 14 bases. Study results and limitations: Identification of carriers of CMV plus the relevant HLA was performed using cumulative public TCR beta family frequency.

This sequence was found in a human donor in good health (CMV status not recorded). Some clones in this sample may be carry-over from other donors' samples. This specimen was CD8+ T cells from cultured PBMCs, taken from culture after CMV antigen stimulation. The J gene is TRBJ2-7, the V gene TRBV6-5; D may be TRBD2 (6 bases). The CDR3 DNA sequence: TGTGCCAGCAGTGAGGGAGGAGGGCTCGAGCAGTACTTC. As protein: CASSEGGGLEQYF.